This T cell receptor (beta chain) comes out of a study of T cell responses to AZD1222 COVID-19 vaccine. Notes on the study in general: Mostly white British, mostly female donors; authors suggested clonal diversity may be underestimated.

Clones were sequenced by immunoSEQ multiplex PCR, and TCRdb holds only the in-frame ones, with some missing. Of 170,000 or so clones in the sample, 90% are singletons; the top ten hold roughly 2.8%. CDR1 SNHLY and CDR2 FYNNEI come from the germline V gene. V shed 6 bases, J shed 3 bases, and the junction held 20 bases outside the gene matches. This CDR3 is built from 18 residues. In this sample, this clone turned up once. Its matching antigen is unknown. Sequences were derived from peripheral blood, sampled on day 0 of AZD1222 vaccination. The sequence was collected from an adult in good health. V is TRBV2 and J is TRBJ2-7, with 7 bases lining up with TRBD1. The CDR3 DNA is TGTGCCAGCAGGCCGCCCCAGGGGGTGTTGACAAACTTCTACGAGCAGTACTTC. This encodes CASRPPQGVLTNFYEQYF. Using reference TRBV2 and TRBJ2-7 for the parts outside the CDR3, the full variable domain is EPEVTQTPSHQVTQMGQEVILRCVPISNHLYFYWYRQILGQKVEFLVSFYNNEISEKSEIFDDQFSVERPDGSNFTLKIRSTKLEDSAMYFCASRPPQGVLTNFYEQYFGPGTRLTVT.